This T cell receptor beta chain was obtained from a study of blood T cell repertoires in COVID-19. Looking at the study overall: Sites in the United States, Italy and Spain provided acute and convalescent COVID-19 samples.

TCRdb's copy holds only in-frame clones and misses some; the assay was immunoSEQ multiplex PCR. The table includes about 110,000 clones, 80% detected once. V was clipped by 4 bases and J by 2 bases; unmatched bases: 8. Germline V gene lookup returns CDR1 SGHRS and CDR2 YFSETQ. This CDR3 spans 15 amino acids. This TCR came from a human donor in a cohort sampled during active or convalescent COVID-19. This chain connects TRBV5-1 to TRBJ1-2; TRBD1 matches at 7 bases. The sample consisted of peripheral blood. For the CDR3, the DNA is TGCGCCAGCAGCCTAGGTTGGGACAGAAACTATGGCTACACCTTC. It translates to CASSLGWDRNYGYTF.